The entry that follows covers one T cell receptor beta chain sequence. This CDR3 is built from 15 residues. V gave up 5 bases and J gave up 7 bases; unmatched junction bases: 8. Germline V gene lookup returns CDR1 SGHTA and CDR2 FQGNSA. The data are from a study of identical twins. TCRdb re-called the 5' RACE reads through MiXCR, storing one row per CDR3 protein. The repertoire holds roughly 200,000 distinct CDR3 sequences, with approximately 15% as singletons. The same sample was also used in a study of T cells expressing NK-cell markers. That work adds: Eight donors were sequenced, of whom seven were HCMV-seropositive, while the remaining one was HCMV-seronegative. Where a handful of donors were concerned, these clonotypes also led the CD3+CD56-NKG2C+ fraction.

The rearrangement joins TRBV7-2 to TRBJ1-6; 7 nucleotides line up with TRBD1. The receptor was isolated from a woman aged 18-35 years in good health. The specimen was CD8+ T cells sorted from blood. The CDR3 region is CASSPIHRGNSPLHF. The CDR3 DNA is TGTGCCAGCAGCCCCATTCACAGGGGAAATTCACCCCTCCACTTT.